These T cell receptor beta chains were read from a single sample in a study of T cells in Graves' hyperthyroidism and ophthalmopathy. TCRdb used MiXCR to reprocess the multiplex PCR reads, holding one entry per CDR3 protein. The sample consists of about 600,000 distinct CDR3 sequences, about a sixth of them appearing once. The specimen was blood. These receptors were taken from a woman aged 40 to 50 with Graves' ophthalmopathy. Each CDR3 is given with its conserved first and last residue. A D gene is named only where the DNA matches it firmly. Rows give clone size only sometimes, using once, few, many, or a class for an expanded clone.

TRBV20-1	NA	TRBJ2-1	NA	CSAHGERTYNEQFF	TGCAGTGCCCACGGGGAGCGCACCTACAATGAGCAGTTCTTC
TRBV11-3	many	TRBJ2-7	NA	CASEEGQGRYEQYF	TGTGCCAGCGAGGAAGGCCAGGGAAGATACGAGCAGTACTTC
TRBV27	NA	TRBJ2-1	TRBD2	CASSRAPISGILNEQFF	TGTGCCAGCTCACGGGCCCCAATTAGCGGGATCCTGAATGAGCAGTTCTTC
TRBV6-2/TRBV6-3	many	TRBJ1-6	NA	CASSQSGILDSPLHF	TGTGCCAGCAGTCAGTCCGGGATTCTGGATTCACCCCTCCACTTT
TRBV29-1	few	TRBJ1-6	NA	CSVGGMTTRRSYNSPLHF	TGCAGCGTGGGGGGAATGACAACGAGACGCTCCTATAATTCACCCCTCCACTTT
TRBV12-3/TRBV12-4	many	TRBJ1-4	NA	CASSAGKGVANEKLFF	TGTGCCAGCAGTGCAGGGAAGGGGGTGGCTAATGAAAAACTGTTTTTT
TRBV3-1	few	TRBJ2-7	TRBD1	CASSKQTGADEQYF	TGTGCCAGCAGCAAACAGACAGGGGCCGACGAGCAGTACTTC
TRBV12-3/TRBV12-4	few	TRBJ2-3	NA	CASSFGRPDTQYF	TGTGCCAGCAGTTTTGGCCGGCCAGATACGCAGTATTTT
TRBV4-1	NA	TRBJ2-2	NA	CASSQVSGTDTGELFF	TGCGCCAGCAGCCAAGTCTCCGGGACTGATACCGGGGAGCTGTTTTTT
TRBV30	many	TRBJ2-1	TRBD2	CAWSVGLGLEQFF	TGTGCCTGGAGTGTGGGACTAGGACTCGAGCAGTTCTTC
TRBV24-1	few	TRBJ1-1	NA	CATSDEQRNTEAFF	TGTGCCACCAGTGATGAACAGCGGAACACTGAAGCTTTCTTT
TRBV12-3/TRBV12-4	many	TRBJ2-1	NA	CASSSHRERSYNEQFF	TGTGCCAGCAGTTCCCACAGGGAACGGTCCTACAATGAGCAGTTCTTC
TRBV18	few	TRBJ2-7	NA	CASSPPHSTYEQYF	TGTGCCAGCTCACCACCTCACAGCACCTACGAGCAGTACTTC
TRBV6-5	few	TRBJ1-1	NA	CASSYQVGMNTEAFF	TGTGCCAGCAGTTATCAGGTCGGGATGAACACTGAAGCTTTCTTT
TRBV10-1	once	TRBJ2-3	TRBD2	CASSGMGGGPDTQYF	TGCGCCAGCAGTGGTATGGGGGGGGGACCAGATACGCAGTATTTT
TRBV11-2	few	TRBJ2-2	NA	CASRPGFTGELFF	TGTGCCAGCAGACCAGGGTTCACCGGGGAGCTGTTTTTT
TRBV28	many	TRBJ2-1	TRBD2	CASSFASRGGIEQFF	TGTGCCAGCAGTTTTGCTAGCCGGGGGGGCATAGAGCAGTTCTTC
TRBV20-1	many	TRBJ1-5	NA	CSAGDRPHSNQPQHF	TGCAGTGCCGGCGACAGGCCGCATAGCAATCAGCCCCAGCATTTT
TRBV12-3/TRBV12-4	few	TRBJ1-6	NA	CASSLGTVDNSPLHF	TGTGCCAGCAGTCTAGGGACGGTTGATAATTCACCCCTCCACTTT
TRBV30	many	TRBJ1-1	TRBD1	CAWSGTGEVTEAFF	TGTGCCTGGAGTGGGACAGGGGAGGTAACTGAAGCTTTCTTT